These T cell receptor beta chains were read from a single sample in a study of cytomegalovirus exposure and HLA in healthy donors. Profiling relied on immunoSEQ multiplex PCR, and the TCRdb table lists in-frame clones only, not all of them. The data show some 65,000 clones, about 94% seen once. The sample consisted of PBMCs. The source is a man younger than 35 in good health and CMV-seropositive. The CDR3 runs from the conserved cysteine through the conserved F or W. A D gene is named only where the DNA matches it firmly.

V gene	D gene	J gene	CDR3 protein	CDR3 DNA
TRBV9	TRBD1	TRBJ1-6	CASSVLGQATNSPLHF	TGTGCCAGCAGCGTATTAGGACAGGCCACAAATTCACCCCTCCACTTT
TRBV30	NA	TRBJ2-7	CAWMGDKGYEQYF	TGTGCCTGGATGGGGGACAAAGGCTACGAGCAGTACTTC
TRBV6-5	TRBD1	TRBJ2-7	CASSSYGDSEDQQYF	TGTGCCAGCAGTTCTTATGGGGACAGCGAAGATCAGCAGTACTTC
TRBV7-2	NA	TRBJ1-2	CASSLDTYYGYTF	TGTGCCAGCAGCCTGGACACTTACTATGGCTACACCTTC
TRBV7-2	NA	TRBJ1-2	CASSLAKRTSSTGYGYTF	TGTGCCAGCAGCTTAGCCAAGCGGACCTCGTCCACGGGCTATGGCTACACCTTC
TRBV19	TRBD1	TRBJ2-3	CASSGQGSTDTQYF	TGTGCCAGTAGCGGACAGGGGAGCACAGATACGCAGTATTTT
TRBV28	NA	TRBJ1-5	CASSRTAPYQPQHF	TGTGCCAGCAGTCGGACAGCGCCCTATCAGCCCCAGCATTTT
TRBV10-3	NA	TRBJ1-5	CAISEPGFYQPQHF	TGTGCCATCAGTGAACCAGGGTTCTATCAGCCCCAGCATTTT
TRBV6-5	NA	TRBJ1-5	CASRLGDSNQPQHF	TGTGCCAGCCGACTGGGAGATAGCAATCAGCCCCAGCATTTT
TRBV28	NA	TRBJ2-7	CASSTPQGYEQYF	TGTGCCAGCAGTACACCACAGGGCTACGAGCAGTACTTC
TRBV10-3	NA	TRBJ1-4	CAISPRGNEKLFF	TGTGCCATCAGCCCCAGGGGTAATGAAAAACTGTTTTTT
TRBV19	TRBD2	TRBJ2-1	CASSSLTSGYRNNEQFF	TGTGCCAGTAGTAGCCTAACTAGCGGATACCGTAACAATGAGCAGTTCTTC